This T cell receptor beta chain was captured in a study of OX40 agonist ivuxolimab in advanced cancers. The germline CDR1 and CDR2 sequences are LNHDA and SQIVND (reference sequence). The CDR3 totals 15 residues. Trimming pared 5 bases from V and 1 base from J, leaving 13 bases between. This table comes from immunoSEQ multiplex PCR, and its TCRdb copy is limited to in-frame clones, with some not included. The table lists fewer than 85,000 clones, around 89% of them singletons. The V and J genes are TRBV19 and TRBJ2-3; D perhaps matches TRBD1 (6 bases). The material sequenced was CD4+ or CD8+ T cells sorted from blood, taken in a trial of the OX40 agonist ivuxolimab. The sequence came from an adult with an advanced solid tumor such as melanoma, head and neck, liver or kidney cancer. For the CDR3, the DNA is TGTGCCAGTAGTCCGGGACAACCCCGCACAGATACGCAGTATTTT. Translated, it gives CASSPGQPRTDTQYF. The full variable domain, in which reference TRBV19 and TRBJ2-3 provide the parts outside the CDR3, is DGGITQSPKYLFRKEGQNVTLSCEQNLNHDAMYWYRQDPGQGLRLIYYSQIVNDFQKGDIAEGYSVSREKKESFPLTVTSAQKNPTAFYLCASSPGQPRTDTQYFGPGTRLTVL.